This TCR beta chain was profiled in a study of T cells after yellow fever vaccination. TCRdb re-called the 5' RACE reads through MiXCR, storing one row per CDR3 protein. The sample consists of some 300,000 distinct CDR3 sequences, less than 9.5% of them appearing once. With V trimmed by 5 bases and J by 2 bases, 5 bases remained unmatched. This CDR3 has 15 amino acids. The germline V gene has CDR1 MNHEY and CDR2 SVGEGT. Of note for this clonotype: The target antigen is unknown.

Study-wide points: Clonotypes appearing in both CD4 and CD8 compartments existed, and their share was small. Peak timing came faster in the weaker secondary response, day 5 versus 15. A large majority of primary-vaccination clones showed up again after the booster (roughly 96% CD4, around 90% CD8).

The genes are TRBV6-2 or TRBV6-3 and TRBJ2-3, with 9 bases fitting TRBD1. Sequencing used CD4+ T cells sorted from PBMCs, obtained 5 days after the yellow fever booster vaccination. The sequence was collected from a man between 18 and 29 years old who received the YFV17D yellow fever vaccine. The chain's CDR3 is CASSTNRGPTDTQYF. In nucleotides, the CDR3 is TGTGCCAGCAGTACCAACAGGGGGCCCACAGATACGCAGTATTTT.